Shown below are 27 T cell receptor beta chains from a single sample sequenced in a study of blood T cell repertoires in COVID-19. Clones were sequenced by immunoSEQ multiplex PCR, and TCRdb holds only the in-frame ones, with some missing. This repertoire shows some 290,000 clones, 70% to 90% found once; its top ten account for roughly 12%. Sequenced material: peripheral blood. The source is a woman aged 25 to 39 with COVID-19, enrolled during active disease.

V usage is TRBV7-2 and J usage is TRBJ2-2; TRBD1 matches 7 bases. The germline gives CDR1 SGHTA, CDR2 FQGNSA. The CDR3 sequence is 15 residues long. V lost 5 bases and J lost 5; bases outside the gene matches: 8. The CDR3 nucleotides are TGTGCCAGCAGCCTCGGGACAGCAAGGACCGGGGAGCTGTTTTTT. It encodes CASSLGTARTGELFF.

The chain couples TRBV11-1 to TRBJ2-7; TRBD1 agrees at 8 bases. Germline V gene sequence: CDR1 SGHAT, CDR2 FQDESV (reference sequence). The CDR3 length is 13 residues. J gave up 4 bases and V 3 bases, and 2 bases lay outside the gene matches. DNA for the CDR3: TGTGCCAGCAGCTTGGACAGGGCTTACGAGCAGTACTTC. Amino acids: CASSLDRAYEQYF.

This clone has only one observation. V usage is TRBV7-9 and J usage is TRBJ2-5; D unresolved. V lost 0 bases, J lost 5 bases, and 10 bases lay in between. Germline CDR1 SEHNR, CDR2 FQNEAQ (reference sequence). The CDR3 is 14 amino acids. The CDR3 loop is CASSLAATGETQYF. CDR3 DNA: TGTGCCAGCAGCTTAGCGGCTACCGGGGAGACCCAGTACTTC.

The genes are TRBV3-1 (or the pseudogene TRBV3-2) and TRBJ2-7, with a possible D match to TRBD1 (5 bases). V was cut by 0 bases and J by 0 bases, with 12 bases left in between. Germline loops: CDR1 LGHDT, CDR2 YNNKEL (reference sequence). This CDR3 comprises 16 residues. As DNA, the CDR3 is TGTGCCAGCAGCCAAGATACGAGACAGAGCTCCTACGAGCAGTACTTC. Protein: CASSQDTRQSSYEQYF.

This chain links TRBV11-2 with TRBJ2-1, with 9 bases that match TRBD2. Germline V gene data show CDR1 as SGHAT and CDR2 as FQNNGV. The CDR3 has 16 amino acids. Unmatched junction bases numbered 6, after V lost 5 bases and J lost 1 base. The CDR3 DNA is TGTGCCAGCAGCCCCAAGACTAGCGGTTCCTACAATGAGCAGTTCTTC. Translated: CASSPKTSGSYNEQFF.

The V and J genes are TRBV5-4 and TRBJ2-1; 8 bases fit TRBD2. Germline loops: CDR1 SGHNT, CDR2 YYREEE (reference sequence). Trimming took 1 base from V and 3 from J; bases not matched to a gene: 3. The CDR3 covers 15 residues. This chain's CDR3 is CASSLRGGSYNEQFF. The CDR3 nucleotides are TGTGCCAGCAGCTTGCGCGGGGGGAGCTACAATGAGCAGTTCTTC.

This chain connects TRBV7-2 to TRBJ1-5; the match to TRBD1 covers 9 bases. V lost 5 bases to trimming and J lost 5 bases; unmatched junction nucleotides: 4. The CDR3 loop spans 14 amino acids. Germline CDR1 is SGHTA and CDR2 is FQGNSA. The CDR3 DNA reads TGTGCCAGCAGCCTACGGACAGGGGATCAGCCCCAGCATTTT. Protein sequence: CASSLRTGDQPQHF. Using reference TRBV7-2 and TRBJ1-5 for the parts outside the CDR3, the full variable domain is GAGVSQSPSNKVTEKGKDVELRCDPISGHTALYWYRQSLGQGLEFLIYFQGNSAPDKSGLPSDRFSAERTGGSVSTLTIQRTQQEDSAVYLCASSLRTGDQPQHFGDGTRLSIL.

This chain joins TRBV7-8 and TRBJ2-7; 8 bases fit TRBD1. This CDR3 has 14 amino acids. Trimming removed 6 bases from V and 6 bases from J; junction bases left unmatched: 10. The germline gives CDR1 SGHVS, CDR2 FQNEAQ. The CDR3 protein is CASRRGTGSFEQYF. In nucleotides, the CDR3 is TGTGCCAGCAGGAGGGGGACAGGCTCTTTCGAGCAGTACTTC.

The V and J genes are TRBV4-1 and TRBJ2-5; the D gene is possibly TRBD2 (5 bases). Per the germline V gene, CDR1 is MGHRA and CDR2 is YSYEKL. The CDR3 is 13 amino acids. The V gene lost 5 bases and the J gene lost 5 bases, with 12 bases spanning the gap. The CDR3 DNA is TGCGCCAGCAGCGGACTGATAGGGGAGACCCAGTACTTC. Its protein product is CASSGLIGETQYF.

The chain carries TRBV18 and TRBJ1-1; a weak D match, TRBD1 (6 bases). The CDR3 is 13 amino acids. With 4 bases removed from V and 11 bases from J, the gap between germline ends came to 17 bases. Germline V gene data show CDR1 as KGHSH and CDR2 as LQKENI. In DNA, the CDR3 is TGTGCCAGCTCACAGGGGGAGGGGACGTCGGCTTTCTTT. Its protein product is CASSQGEGTSAFF.

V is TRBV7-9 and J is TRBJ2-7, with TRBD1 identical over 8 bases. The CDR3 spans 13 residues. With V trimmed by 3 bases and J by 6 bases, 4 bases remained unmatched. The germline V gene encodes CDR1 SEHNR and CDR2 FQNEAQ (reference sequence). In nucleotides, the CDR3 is TGTGCCAGCAGCTTTGCGCAGGGGGCCGAGCAGTACTTC. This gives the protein CASSFAQGAEQYF.

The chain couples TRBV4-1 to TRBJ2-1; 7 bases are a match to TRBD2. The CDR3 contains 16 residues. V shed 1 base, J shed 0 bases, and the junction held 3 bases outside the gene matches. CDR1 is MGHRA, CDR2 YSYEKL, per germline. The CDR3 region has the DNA TGCGCCAGCAGCCAAGTGGGCGGGGGCTCCTACAATGAGCAGTTCTTC. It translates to CASSQVGGGSYNEQFF.

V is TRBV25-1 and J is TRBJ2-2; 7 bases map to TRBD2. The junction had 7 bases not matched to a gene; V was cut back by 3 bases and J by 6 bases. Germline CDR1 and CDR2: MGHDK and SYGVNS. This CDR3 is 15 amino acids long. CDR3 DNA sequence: TGTGCCAGCAGTGATCGAGAGCGGGGAGCCGGGGAGCTGTTTTTT. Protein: CASSDRERGAGELFF.

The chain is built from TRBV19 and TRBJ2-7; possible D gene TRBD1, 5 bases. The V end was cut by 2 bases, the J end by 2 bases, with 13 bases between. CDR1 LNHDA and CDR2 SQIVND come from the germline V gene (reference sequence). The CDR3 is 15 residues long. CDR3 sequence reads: CASSIRVRGTYEQYF. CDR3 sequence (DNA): TGTGCCAGTAGTATAAGAGTAAGGGGAACCTACGAGCAGTACTTC.

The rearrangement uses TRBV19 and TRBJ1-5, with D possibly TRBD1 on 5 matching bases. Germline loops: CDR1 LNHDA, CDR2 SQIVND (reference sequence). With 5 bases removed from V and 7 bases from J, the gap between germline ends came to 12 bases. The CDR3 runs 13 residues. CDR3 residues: CASSGDSFQPQHF. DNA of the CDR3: TGTGCCAGTAGTGGAGACAGCTTCCAGCCCCAGCATTTT.

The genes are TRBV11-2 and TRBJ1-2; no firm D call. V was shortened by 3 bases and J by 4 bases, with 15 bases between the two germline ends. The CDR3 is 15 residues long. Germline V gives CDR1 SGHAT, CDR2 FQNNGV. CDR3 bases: TGTGCCAGCAGCTTTGACGGAGGCCCGGGCTATGGCTACACCTTC. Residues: CASSFDGGPGYGYTF.

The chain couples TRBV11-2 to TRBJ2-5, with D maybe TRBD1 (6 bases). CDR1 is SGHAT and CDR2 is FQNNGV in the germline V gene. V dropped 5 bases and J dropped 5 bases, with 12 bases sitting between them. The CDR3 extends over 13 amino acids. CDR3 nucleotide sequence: TGTGCCAGCAGCCAGAGCAGGGGTGAGACCCAGTACTTC. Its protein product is CASSQSRGETQYF.

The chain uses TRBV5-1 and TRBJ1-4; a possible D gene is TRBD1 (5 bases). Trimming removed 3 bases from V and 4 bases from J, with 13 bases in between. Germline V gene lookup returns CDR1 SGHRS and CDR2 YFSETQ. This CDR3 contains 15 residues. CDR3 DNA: TGCGCCAGCAGCTCCCGGGGGGTAGATAATGAAAAACTGTTTTTT. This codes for CASSSRGVDNEKLFF.

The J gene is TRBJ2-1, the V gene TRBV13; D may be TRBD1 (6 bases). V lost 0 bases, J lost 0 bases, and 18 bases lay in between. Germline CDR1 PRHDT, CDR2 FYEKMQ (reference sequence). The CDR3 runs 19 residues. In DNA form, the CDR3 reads TGTGCCAGCAGCTTAGGCCTTGGGGGCTGGGGCAGCTCCTACAATGAGCAGTTCTTC. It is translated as CASSLGLGGWGSSYNEQFF.

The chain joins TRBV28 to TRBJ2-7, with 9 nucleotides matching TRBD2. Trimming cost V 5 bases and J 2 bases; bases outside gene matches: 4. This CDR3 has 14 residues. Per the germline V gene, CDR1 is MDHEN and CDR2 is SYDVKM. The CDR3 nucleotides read TGTGCCAGCAGTGACAGACTAGCGGCCTACGAGCAGTACTTC. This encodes CASSDRLAAYEQYF. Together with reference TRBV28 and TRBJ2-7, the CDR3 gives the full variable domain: DVKVTQSSRYLVKRTGEKVFLECVQDMDHENMFWYRQDPGLGLRLIYFSYDVKMKEKGDIPEGYSVSREKKERFSLILESASTNQTSMYLCASSDRLAAYEQYFGPGTRLTVT.

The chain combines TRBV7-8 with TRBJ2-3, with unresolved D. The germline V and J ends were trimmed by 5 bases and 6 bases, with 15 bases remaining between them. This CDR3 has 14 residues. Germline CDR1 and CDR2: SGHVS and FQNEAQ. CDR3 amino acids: CASSPLVTRDTQYF. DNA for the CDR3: TGTGCCAGCAGCCCCCTCGTAACTCGGGATACGCAGTATTTT.

CDR3 DNA: TGTGCCAGCAGCTTTCCAGGGCGGGGAGGGGAGCTGTTTTTT. Amino acids: CASSFPGRGGELFF. The rearrangement links TRBV13 to TRBJ2-2; D may be TRBD2 (6 bases). Looked up from germline, CDR1 is PRHDT and CDR2 is FYEKMQ (reference sequence). The CDR3 extends over 14 amino acids. V dropped 3 bases and J dropped 8 bases, with 13 bases sitting between them.

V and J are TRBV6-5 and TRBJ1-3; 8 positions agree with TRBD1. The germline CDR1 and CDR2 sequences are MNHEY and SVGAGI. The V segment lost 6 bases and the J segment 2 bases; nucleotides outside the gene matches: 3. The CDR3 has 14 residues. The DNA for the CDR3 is TGTGCCAGCAGAGGACAGGGCCCTGGAAACACCATATATTTT. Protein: CASRGQGPGNTIYF.

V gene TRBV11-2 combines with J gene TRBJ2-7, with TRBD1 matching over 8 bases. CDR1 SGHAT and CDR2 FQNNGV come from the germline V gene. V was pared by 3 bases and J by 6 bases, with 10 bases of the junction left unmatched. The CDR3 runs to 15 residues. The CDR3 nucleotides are TGTGCCAGCAGCTTGATGACCAGGGGGCCGGGCGAGCAGTACTTC. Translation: CASSLMTRGPGEQYF.

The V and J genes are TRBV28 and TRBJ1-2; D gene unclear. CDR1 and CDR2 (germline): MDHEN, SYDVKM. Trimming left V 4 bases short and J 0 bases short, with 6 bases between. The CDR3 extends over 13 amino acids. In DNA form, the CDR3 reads TGTGCCAGCAGTTATCGGGCTAACTATGGCTACACCTTC. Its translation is CASSYRANYGYTF.

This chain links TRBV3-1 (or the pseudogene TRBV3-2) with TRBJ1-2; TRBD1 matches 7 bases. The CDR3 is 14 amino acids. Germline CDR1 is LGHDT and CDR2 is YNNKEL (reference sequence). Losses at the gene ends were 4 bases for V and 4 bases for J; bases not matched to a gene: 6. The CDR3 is CASSPSGQIYGYTF. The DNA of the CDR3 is TGTGCCAGCAGCCCCTCGGGACAGATCTATGGCTACACCTTC.

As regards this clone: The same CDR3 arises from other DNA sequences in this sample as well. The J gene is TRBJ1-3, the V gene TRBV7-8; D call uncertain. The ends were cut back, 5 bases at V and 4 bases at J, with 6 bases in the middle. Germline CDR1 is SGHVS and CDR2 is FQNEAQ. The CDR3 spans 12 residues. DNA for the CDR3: TGTGCCAGCAGCCCACAGGGAAACACCATATATTTT. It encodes CASSPQGNTIYF.